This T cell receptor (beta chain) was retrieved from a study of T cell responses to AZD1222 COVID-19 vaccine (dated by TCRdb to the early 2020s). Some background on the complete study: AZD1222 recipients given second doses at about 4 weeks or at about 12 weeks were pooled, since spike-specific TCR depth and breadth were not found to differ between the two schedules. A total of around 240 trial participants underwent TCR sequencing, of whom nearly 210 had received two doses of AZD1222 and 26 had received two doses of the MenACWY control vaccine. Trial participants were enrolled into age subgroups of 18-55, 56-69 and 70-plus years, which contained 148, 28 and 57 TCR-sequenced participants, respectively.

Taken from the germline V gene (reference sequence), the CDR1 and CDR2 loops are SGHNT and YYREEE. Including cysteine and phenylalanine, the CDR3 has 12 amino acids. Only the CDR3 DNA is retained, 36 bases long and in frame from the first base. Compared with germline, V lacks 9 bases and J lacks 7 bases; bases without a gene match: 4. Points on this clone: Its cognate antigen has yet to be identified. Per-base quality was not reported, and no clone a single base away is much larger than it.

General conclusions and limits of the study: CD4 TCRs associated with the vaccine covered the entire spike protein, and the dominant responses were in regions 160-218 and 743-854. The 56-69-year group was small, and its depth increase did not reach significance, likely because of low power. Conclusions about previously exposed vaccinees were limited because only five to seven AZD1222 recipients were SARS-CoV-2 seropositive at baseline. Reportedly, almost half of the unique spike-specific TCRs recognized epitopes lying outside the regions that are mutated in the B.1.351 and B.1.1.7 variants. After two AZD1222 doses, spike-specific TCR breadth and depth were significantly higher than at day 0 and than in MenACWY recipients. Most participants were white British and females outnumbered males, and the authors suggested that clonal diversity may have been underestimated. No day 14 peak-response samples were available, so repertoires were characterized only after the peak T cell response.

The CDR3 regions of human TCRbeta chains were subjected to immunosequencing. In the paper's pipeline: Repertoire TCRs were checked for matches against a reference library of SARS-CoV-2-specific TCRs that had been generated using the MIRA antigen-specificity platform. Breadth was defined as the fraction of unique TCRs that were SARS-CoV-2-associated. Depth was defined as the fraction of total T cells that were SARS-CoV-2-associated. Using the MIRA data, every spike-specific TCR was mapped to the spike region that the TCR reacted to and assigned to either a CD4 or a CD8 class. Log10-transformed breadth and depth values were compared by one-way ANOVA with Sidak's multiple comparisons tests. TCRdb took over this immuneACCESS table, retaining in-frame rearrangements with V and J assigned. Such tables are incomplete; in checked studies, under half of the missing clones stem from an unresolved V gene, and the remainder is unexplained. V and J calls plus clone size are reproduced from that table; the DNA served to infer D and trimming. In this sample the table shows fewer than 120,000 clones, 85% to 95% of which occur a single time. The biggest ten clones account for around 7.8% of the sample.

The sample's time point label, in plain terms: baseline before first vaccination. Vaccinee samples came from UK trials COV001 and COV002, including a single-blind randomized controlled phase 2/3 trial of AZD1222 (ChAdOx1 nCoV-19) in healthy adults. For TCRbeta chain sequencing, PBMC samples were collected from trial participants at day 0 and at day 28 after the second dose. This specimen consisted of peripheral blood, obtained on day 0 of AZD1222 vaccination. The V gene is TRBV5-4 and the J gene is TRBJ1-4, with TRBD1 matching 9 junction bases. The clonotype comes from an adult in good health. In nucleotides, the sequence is TGTGCCACCGGACAGGGGAGTGAAAAACTGTTTTTT. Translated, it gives CATGQGSEKLFF. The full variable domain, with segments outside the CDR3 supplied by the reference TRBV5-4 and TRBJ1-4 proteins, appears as ETGVTQSPTHLIKTRGQQVTLRCSSQSGHNTVSWYQQALGQGPQFIFQYYREEENGRGNFPPRFSGLQFPNYSSELNVNALELDDSALYLCATGQGSEKLFFGSGTQLSVL.